The entry below describes one TCR beta chain. The time point was: pretreatment peripheral blood. Sequencing was performed with immunoSEQ multiplex PCR; in TCRdb, only in-frame clones are kept and a portion is missing. Among tens of thousands of clones listed, approximately 87% were seen once. This sample was included in a study of PD-L1 blockade in urothelial cancer. Study-level background: In about 2014, patients got going on atezolizumab, taking 1,200 mg intravenously every 3 weeks. A median blood sample held approximately 140,000 T cells and about 78,000 unique TCRs. At 3 weeks after treatment start (second dose) and again at 6 weeks, blood was analyzed.

With V trimmed by 6 bases and J by 2 bases, 1 base remained unmatched. Germline CDR1 MGHRA, CDR2 YSYEKL. The CDR3 runs to 13 residues. Source: PBMCs, taken around atezolizumab (anti-PD-L1) treatment. This TCR was sampled from a man in his sixties with urothelial cancer. The chain links TRBV4-1 to TRBJ2-7, with 10 bases aligning to TRBD2. CDR3 nucleotide sequence: TGCGCCAGCAGAGCGGGAGGGACCTACGAGCAGTACTTC. It codes for CASRAGGTYEQYF.